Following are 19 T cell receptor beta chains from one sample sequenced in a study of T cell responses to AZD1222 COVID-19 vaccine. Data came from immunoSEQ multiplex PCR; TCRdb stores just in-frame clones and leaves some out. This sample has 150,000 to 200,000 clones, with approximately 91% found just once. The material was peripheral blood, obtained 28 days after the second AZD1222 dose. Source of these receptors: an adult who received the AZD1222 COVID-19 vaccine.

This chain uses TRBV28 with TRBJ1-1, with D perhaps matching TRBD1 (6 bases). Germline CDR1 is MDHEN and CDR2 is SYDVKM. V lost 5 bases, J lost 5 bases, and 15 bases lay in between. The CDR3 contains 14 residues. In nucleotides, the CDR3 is TGTGCCAGCAGTAACAGGGTTGCCGGGACTGAAGCTTTCTTT. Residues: CASSNRVAGTEAFF.

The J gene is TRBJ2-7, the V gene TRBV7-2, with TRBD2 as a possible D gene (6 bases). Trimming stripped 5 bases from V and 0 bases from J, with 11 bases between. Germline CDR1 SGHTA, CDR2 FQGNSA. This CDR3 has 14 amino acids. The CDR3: CASSRDSRSYEQYF. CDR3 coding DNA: TGTGCCAGCAGCCGGGACTCCCGCTCCTACGAGCAGTACTTC.

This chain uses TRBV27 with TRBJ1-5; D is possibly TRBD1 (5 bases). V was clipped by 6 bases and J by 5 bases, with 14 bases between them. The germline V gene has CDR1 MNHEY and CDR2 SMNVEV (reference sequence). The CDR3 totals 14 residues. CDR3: CASSSDSSYQPQHF. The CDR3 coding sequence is TGTGCCAGCAGCTCCGACAGCTCCTATCAGCCCCAGCATTTT.

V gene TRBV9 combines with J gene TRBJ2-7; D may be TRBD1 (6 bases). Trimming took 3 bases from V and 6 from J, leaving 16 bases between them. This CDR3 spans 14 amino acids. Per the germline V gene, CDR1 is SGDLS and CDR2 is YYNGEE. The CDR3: CASSGGQGEVEQYF. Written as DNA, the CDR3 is TGTGCCAGCAGCGGGGGGCAGGGAGAGGTCGAGCAGTACTTC. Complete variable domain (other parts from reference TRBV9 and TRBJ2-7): DSGVTQTPKHLITATGQRVTLRCSPRSGDLSVYWYQQSLDQGLQFLIQYYNGEERAKGNILERFSAQQFPDLHSELNLSSLELGDSALYFCASSGGQGEVEQYFGPGTRLTVT.

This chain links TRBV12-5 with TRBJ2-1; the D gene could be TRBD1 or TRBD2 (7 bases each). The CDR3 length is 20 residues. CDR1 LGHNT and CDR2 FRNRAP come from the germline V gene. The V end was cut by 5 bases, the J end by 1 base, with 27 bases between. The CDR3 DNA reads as TGTGCTAGTGGTGGCGGGACAGAGGGCCGGGAGGCCCAATCCTACAATGAGCAGTTCTTC. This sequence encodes CASGGGTEGREAQSYNEQFF.

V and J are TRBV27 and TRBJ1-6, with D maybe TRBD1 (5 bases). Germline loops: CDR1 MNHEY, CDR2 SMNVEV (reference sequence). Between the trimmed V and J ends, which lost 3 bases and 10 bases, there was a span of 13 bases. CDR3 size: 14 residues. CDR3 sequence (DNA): TGTGCCAGCAGTTTGGGGAGGGGTTTATCACCCCTCCACTTT. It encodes CASSLGRGLSPLHF.

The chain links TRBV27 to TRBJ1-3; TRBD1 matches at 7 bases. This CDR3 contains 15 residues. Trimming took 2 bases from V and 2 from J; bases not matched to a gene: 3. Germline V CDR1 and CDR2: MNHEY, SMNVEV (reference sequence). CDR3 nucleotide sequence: TGTGCCAGCAGTTTAGCAGGGGGGACTGGAAACACCATATATTTT. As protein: CASSLAGGTGNTIYF.

CDR3 region: CASSEMAGATDTQYF. CDR3 DNA sequence: TGTGCCAGCAGTGAAATGGCGGGGGCCACAGATACGCAGTATTTT. This rearrangement joins TRBV25-1 to TRBJ2-3, with D possibly matching TRBD2 (7 bases). Germline-derived CDR1 and CDR2 are MGHDK and SYGVNS. The CDR3 covers 15 residues. Trimming left V 2 bases short and J 2 bases short, with 11 bases between.

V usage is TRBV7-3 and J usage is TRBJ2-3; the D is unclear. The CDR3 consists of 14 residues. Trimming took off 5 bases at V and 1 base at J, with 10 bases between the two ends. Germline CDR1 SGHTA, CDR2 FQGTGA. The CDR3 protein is CASSQITGTDTQYF. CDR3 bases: TGTGCCAGCAGCCAAATTACAGGCACAGATACGCAGTATTTT.

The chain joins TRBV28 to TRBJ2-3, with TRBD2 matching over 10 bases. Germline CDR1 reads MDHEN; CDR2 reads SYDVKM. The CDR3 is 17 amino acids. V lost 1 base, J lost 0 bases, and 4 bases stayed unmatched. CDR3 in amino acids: CASSLYGAGGSTDTQYF. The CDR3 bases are TGTGCCAGCAGTTTATACGGAGCGGGAGGGAGCACAGATACGCAGTATTTT.

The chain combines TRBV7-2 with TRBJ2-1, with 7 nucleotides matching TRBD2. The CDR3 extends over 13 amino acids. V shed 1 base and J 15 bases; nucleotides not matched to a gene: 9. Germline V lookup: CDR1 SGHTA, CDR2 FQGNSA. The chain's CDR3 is CASSLVERDPSFF. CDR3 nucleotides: TGTGCCAGCAGCTTAGTTGAGCGGGACCCATCGTTCTTC.

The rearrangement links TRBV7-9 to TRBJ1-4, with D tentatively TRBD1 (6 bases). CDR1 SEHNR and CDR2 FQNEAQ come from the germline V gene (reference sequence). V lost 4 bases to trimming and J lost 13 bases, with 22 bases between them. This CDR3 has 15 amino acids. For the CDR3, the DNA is TGTGCCAGCAGCTCAGGACAGAGTTTACTAGGAAGACTGTTTTTT. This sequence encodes CASSSGQSLLGRLFF.

The CDR3 here is CASSPGLSSYEQYF. CDR3 in DNA: TGTGCCAGCAGCCCGGGACTTAGCTCCTACGAGCAGTACTTC. V is TRBV4-2 and J is TRBJ2-7, with D possibly TRBD2 on 6 matching bases. The V end was cut by 4 bases, the J end by 0 bases, with 10 bases between. The CDR3 is 14 residues long. CDR1 and CDR2 (germline): LGHNA, YNFKEQ.

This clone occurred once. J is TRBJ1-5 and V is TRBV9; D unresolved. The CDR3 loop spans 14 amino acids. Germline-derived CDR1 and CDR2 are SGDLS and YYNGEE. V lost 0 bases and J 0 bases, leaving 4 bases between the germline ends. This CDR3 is CASSVDGSNQPQHF. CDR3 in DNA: TGTGCCAGCAGCGTAGATGGTAGCAATCAGCCCCAGCATTTT.

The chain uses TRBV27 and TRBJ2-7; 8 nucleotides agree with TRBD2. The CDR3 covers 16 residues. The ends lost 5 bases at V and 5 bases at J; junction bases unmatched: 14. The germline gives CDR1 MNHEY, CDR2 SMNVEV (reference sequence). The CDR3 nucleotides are TGTGCCAGCAGTCCATTCGGTGGACTAGCTCCAGACGAGCAGTACTTC. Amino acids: CASSPFGGLAPDEQYF.

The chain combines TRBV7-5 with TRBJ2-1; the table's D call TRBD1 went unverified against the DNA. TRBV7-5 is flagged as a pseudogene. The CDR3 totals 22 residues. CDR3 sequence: CVRSTRDRGSAKSGVLQWEQFF. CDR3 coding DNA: TGTGTCAGAAGCACCCGTGACAGGGGGTCCGCAAAGAGCGGGGTCCTACAATGGGAGCAGTTCTTC.

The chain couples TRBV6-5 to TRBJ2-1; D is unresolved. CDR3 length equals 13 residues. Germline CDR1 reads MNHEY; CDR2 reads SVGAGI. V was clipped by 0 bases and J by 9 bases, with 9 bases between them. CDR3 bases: TGTGCCAGCAGTTACTCGGGCCCTTTTGAGCAGTTCTTC. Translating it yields CASSYSGPFEQFF.

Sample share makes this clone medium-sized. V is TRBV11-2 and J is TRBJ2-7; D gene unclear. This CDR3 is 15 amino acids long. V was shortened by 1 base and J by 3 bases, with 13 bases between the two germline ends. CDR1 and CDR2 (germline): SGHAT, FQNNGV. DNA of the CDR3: TGTGCCAGCAGCTTAGTGGATAACCCCCTCTACGAGCAGTACTTC. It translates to CASSLVDNPLYEQYF.

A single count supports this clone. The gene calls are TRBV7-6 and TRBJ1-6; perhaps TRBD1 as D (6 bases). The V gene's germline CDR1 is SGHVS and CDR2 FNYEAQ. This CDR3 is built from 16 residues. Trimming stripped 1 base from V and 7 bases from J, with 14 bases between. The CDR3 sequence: CASSLVSGGTNSPLHF. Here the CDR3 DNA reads TGTGCCAGCAGCTTAGTATCCGGGGGGACAAATTCACCCCTCCACTTT.